This T cell receptor beta chain stems from a study of T cell changes during pregnancy in multiple sclerosis. This table comes from immunoSEQ multiplex PCR, and its TCRdb copy is limited to in-frame clones, with some not included. The table includes about 20,000 clones, about 88% detected once. The source material was CD8+ T cells from peripheral blood mononuclear cells, sampled in the third trimester of pregnancy. This receptor was obtained from a female donor in good health, enrolled as a control in a pregnancy study.

In DNA, the CDR3 is TGTGCCAGCAGCGTATCCCCGACGGGGAACACTGAAGCTTTCTTT. Residues: CASSVSPTGNTEAFF. The chain combines TRBV9 with TRBJ1-1; no clear D gene. Trimming pared 1 base from V and 1 base from J, leaving 11 bases between. The CDR3 covers 15 residues. Germline loops: CDR1 SGDLS, CDR2 YYNGEE. Using reference TRBV9 and TRBJ1-1 for the parts outside the CDR3, the full variable domain is DSGVTQTPKHLITATGQRVTLRCSPRSGDLSVYWYQQSLDQGLQFLIQYYNGEERAKGNILERFSAQQFPDLHSELNLSSLELGDSALYFCASSVSPTGNTEAFFGQGTRLTVV.